This T cell receptor beta chain came from a study of shared clonotypes between healthy human individuals. Using immunoSEQ multiplex PCR, the repertoire was profiled, and TCRdb retains in-frame clones only, with some absent. The profile shows millions of clones, around 90% of them singletons. Subsets obtained from CD4+ cells comprised CD45RA+ naive and CD45RA-negative memory cells. This CDR3 has 12 amino acids. Trimming took off 4 bases at V and 6 bases at J, with 9 bases between the two ends. CDR1 is KGHSH, CDR2 LQKENI, per germline. As regards this clone: Its cognate antigen is unknown.

Overall study findings and caveats: At large depth, rarefaction still showed sorted-subset sequencing to be incomplete.

Material: naive CD4+ T cells sorted from blood. Subset in this sample: CD45RA+ positively selected. The chain carries TRBV18 and TRBJ1-1; TRBD1 might be the D (5 bases). This TCR came from a man aged 18-30 years in good health. In DNA, the CDR3 is TGTGCCAGCTCACAGGGGTCTCCTGAAGCTTTCTTT. Amino acids: CASSQGSPEAFF. Looking up the rest from reference TRBV18 and TRBJ1-1 gives the full variable domain: NAGVMQNPRHLVRRRGQEARLRCSPMKGHSHVYWYRQLPEEGLKFMVYLQKENIIDESGMPKERFSAEFPKEGPSILRIQQVVRGDSAAYFCASSQGSPEAFFGQGTRLTVV.